The rows below give T cell receptor beta chains drawn from one sample of a study of CD8 T cell repertoires and HIV-1 epitope variants. Measured with immunoSEQ multiplex PCR; TCRdb has only the in-frame clones, and not every one. The data hold roughly 2,000 clones, with around two thirds observed a single time. No antigen is known for these receptors. Sequencing input: cultured CD8+ T cells derived from PBMCs. These receptors were taken from a male donor with HIV. Each CDR3 is given with its conserved first and last residue. D genes are given only for firm matches. A clone size is listed for some rows: how often the clone was seen (once, few, many), or a class if it is expanded.

j_gene,d_gene,abundance,v_gene,CDR3aa,CDR3nt
TRBJ2-3,-,few,TRBV9,CASSVEWGGTDTQYF,TGTGCCAGCAGCGTAGAGTGGGGGGGCACAGATACGCAGTATTTT
TRBJ2-7,-,-,TRBV19,CASSIGLSKPPPYEQYF,TGTGCCAGTAGTATCGGTTTGTCTAAACCCCCTCCCTACGAGCAGTACTTC
TRBJ2-7,-,few,TRBV6-6,CASRPIGGYEQYF,TGTGCCAGCAGACCTATTGGGGGCTACGAGCAGTACTTC
TRBJ2-7,-,once,TRBV20-1,CSGKGEYEQYF,TGCAGTGGAAAAGGGGAATACGAGCAGTACTTC
TRBJ2-2,-,-,TRBV25-1,CASSDGELFF,TGTGCCAGCAGTGACGGGGAGCTGTTTTTT
TRBJ2-7,-,-,TRBV5-6,CASSDSTVTYEQYF,TGTGCCAGCAGCGACTCGACAGTTACCTACGAGCAGTACTTC
TRBJ1-1,-,-,TRBV4-3,CASSQDPAGLGTEAFF,TGCGCCAGCAGCCAAGATCCGGCGGGGCTGGGGACTGAAGCTTTCTTT
TRBJ1-2,-,-,TRBV4-3,CASSQSRGLNYGYTF,TGCGCCAGCAGCCAGTCGCGGGGGCTGAACTATGGCTACACCTTC
TRBJ2-7,-,-,TRBV14,CASSQVVSYEQYF,TGTGCCAGCAGCCAAGTGGTCAGCTACGAGCAGTACTTC
TRBJ2-5,TRBD2,large,TRBV4-2,CASSQGGAGEETQYF,TGTGCCAGCAGCCAAGGCGGAGCGGGGGAAGAGACCCAGTACTTC
TRBJ2-5,TRBD1,-,TRBV2,CATSGSGTAFQETQYF,TGTGCCACCTCGGGGTCCGGGACAGCCTTCCAAGAGACCCAGTACTTC